Listed here are 5 T cell receptor beta chains from one sample, sequenced in a study of cytomegalovirus exposure and HLA in healthy donors. Only in-frame clones appear in the TCRdb table, and some are missing; sequencing was by immunoSEQ multiplex PCR. The table has 110,000 or so clones, around 95% seen once; the top ten hold roughly 0.67%. Sequencing input: PBMCs. These receptor sequences come from a woman under 30 in good health and CMV-seronegative.

The chain uses TRBV12-2 and TRBJ1-2; the DNA was not compared with TRBD1, the D call given in the table. TRBV12-2 is tagged as a pseudogene. This CDR3 is built from 20 residues. CDR3 coding DNA: TGTGCAAGTCGCTTAGGACCCCGGGACAAGAAAGTTGAGAAGAGCTATGGCTACACCTTC. Its translation: CASRLGPRDKKVEKSYGYTF.

The chain recombines TRBV5-1 with TRBJ2-3; 15 nucleotides agree with TRBD2. V lost 3 bases to trimming and J lost 3 bases; unmatched junction nucleotides: 5. Germline CDR1 and CDR2: SGHRS and YFSETQ. The CDR3 spans 17 residues. The DNA for the CDR3 is TGCGCCAGCAGCTATTTTGGGACTAGCGGGGGGACAGATACGCAGTATTTT. It codes for CASSYFGTSGGTDTQYF.

The table lists this clone with a count of one. V gene TRBV9 combines with J gene TRBJ2-5; 7 bases are shared with TRBD1. V trimming: 3 bases; J trimming: 4 bases; junction bases outside the gene matches: 12. Germline V CDR1 and CDR2: SGDLS, YYNGEE. The CDR3 totals 16 residues. The CDR3, as DNA: TGTGCCAGCAGCGCCCCCAGGGGGTCGGAACCAGAGACCCAGTACTTC. This codes for CASSAPRGSEPETQYF. The full variable domain, in which reference TRBV9 and TRBJ2-5 provide the parts outside the CDR3, is DSGVTQTPKHLITATGQRVTLRCSPRSGDLSVYWYQQSLDQGLQFLIQYYNGEERAKGNILERFSAQQFPDLHSELNLSSLELGDSALYFCASSAPRGSEPETQYFGPGTRLLVL.

This rearrangement joins TRBV9 to TRBJ2-3; 8 nucleotides match TRBD2. The CDR3 sequence is 15 residues long. Germline trimming cut 4 bases from V and 7 bases from J; bases unmatched to any gene: 11. Germline V CDR1 and CDR2: SGDLS, YYNGEE. The CDR3 spells CASSSAAGAMYTQYF. The CDR3 nucleotides are TGTGCCAGCAGCTCGGCAGCGGGGGCCATGTATACGCAGTATTTT.

This chain connects TRBV13 to TRBJ2-7; 10 bases are a match to TRBD1. Trimming at V came to 3 bases and at J to 1 base, leaving 6 bases not matched to a gene. Per the germline V gene, CDR1 is PRHDT and CDR2 is FYEKMQ (reference sequence). The CDR3 runs to 16 residues. For the CDR3, the DNA is TGTGCCAGCAGCTTCGGACAGGGGGTTCCATCCTACGAGCAGTACTTC. Residues: CASSFGQGVPSYEQYF.